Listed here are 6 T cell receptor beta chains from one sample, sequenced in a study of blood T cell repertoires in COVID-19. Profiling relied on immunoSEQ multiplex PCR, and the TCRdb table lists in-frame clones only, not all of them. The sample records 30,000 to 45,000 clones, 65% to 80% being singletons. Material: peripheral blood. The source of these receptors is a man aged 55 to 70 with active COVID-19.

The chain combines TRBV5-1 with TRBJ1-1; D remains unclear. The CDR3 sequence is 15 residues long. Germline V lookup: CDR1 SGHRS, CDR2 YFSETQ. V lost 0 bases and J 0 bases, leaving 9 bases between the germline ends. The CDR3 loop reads CASSLGAGVNTEAFF. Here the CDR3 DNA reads TGCGCCAGCAGCTTGGGGGCCGGGGTGAACACTGAAGCTTTCTTT.

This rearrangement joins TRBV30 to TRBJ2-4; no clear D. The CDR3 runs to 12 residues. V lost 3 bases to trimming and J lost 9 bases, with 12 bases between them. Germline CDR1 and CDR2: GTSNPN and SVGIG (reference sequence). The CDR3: CAWSHSVGIQYF. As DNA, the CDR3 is TGTGCCTGGAGCCACTCTGTCGGCATTCAGTACTTC.

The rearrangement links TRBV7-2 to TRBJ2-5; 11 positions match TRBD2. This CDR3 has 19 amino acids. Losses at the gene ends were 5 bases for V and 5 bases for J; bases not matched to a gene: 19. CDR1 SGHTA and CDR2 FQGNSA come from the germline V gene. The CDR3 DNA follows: TGTGCCAGCAGCCCAACAGCCGAGGTAGCGGGGGGGCCCTGGGAGACCCAGTACTTC. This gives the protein CASSPTAEVAGGPWETQYF.

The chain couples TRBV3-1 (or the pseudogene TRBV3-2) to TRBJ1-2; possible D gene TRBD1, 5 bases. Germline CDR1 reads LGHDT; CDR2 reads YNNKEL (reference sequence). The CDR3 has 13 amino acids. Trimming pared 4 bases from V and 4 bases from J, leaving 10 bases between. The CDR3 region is CASSPQGFYGYTF. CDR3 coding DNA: TGTGCCAGCAGCCCCCAGGGCTTCTATGGCTACACCTTC.

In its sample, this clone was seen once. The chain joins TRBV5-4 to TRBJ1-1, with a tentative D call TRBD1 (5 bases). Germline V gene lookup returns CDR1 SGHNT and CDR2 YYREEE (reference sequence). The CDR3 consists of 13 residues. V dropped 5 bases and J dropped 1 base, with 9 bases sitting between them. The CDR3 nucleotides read TGTGCCAGCAGTCGTAGGGGGAACACTGAAGCTTTCTTT. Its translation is CASSRRGNTEAFF.

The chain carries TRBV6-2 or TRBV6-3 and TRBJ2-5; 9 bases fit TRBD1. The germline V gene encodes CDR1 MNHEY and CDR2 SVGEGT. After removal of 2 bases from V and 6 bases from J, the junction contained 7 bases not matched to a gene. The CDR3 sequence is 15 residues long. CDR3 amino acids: CASSYESGTGKTQYF. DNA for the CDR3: TGTGCCAGCAGTTACGAATCGGGGACAGGGAAGACCCAGTACTTC.